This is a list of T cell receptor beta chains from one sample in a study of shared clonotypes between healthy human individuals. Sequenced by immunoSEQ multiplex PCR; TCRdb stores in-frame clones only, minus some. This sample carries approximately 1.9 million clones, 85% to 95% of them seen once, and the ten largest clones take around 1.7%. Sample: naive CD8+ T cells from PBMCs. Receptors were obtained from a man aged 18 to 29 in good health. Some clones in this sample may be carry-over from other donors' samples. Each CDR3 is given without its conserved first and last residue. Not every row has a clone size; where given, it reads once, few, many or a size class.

CDR3 protein: ASSELVQGSTDTQY; J gene: TRBJ2-3; V gene: TRBV6-1; clone size: -
CDR3 protein: AWSARRGPLYNEQF; J gene: TRBJ2-1; V gene: TRBV30; clone size: -
CDR3 protein: ASSQERRTDTQY; J gene: TRBJ2-3; V gene: TRBV4-1; clone size: -
CDR3 protein: SVVSAGEQF; J gene: TRBJ2-1; V gene: TRBV29-1; clone size: -
CDR3 protein: ASSLAWSRNQETQY; J gene: TRBJ2-5; V gene: TRBV11-2; clone size: -
CDR3 protein: ASSGLRTENYGYT; J gene: TRBJ1-2; V gene: TRBV9; clone size: -
CDR3 protein: AISGLAGGEETQY; J gene: TRBJ2-5; V gene: TRBV10-3; clone size: -
CDR3 protein: SVEDWGIGHEQY; J gene: TRBJ2-7; V gene: TRBV29-1; clone size: -
CDR3 protein: ASSSTRQGRGETQY; J gene: TRBJ2-5; V gene: TRBV7-9; clone size: -
CDR3 protein: ASRQKRESSYEQY; J gene: TRBJ2-7; V gene: TRBV6-5; clone size: -
CDR3 protein: ASSESEGRNGYT; J gene: TRBJ1-2; V gene: TRBV25-1; clone size: -
CDR3 protein: ASSPERPSEGHGYT; J gene: TRBJ1-2; V gene: TRBV5-1; clone size: -
CDR3 protein: ASSARGNSGANVLT; J gene: TRBJ2-6; V gene: TRBV7-9; clone size: -
CDR3 protein: SVIAGGPSNEQF; J gene: TRBJ2-1; V gene: TRBV29-1; clone size: -
CDR3 protein: ASSLQGISYGYT; J gene: TRBJ1-2; V gene: TRBV7-9; clone size: -
CDR3 protein: ASTGGAPYGYT; J gene: TRBJ1-2; V gene: TRBV6-1; clone size: once
CDR3 protein: ASSFLREQVNEQF; J gene: TRBJ2-1; V gene: TRBV5-4; clone size: -
CDR3 protein: SARDRGYQETQY; J gene: TRBJ2-5; V gene: TRBV29-1; clone size: -
CDR3 protein: ASSLARPWQGTHNEQF; J gene: TRBJ2-1; V gene: TRBV7-8; clone size: -
CDR3 protein: ASSLDAGGVHYGYT; J gene: TRBJ1-2; V gene: TRBV5-1; clone size: -
CDR3 protein: ASSAGDSYEQY; J gene: TRBJ2-7; V gene: TRBV27; clone size: -
CDR3 protein: ASSLTTGVSYEQY; J gene: TRBJ2-7; V gene: TRBV7-9; clone size: -
CDR3 protein: ASRQRTSGDKGQF; J gene: TRBJ2-1; V gene: TRBV7-9; clone size: -
CDR3 protein: ASLGSGSPYNEQF; J gene: TRBJ2-1; V gene: TRBV7-9; clone size: -
CDR3 protein: ASSPYRGTSVEETQY; J gene: TRBJ2-5; V gene: TRBV7-9; clone size: -
CDR3 protein: ASSYGTPYNEQF; J gene: TRBJ2-1; V gene: TRBV6-5; clone size: -
CDR3 protein: ASTPGLAANTGELF; J gene: TRBJ2-2; V gene: TRBV2; clone size: -
CDR3 protein: ASSEDSGTEAF; J gene: TRBJ1-1; V gene: TRBV10-1; clone size: -
CDR3 protein: ASSQDSAAGYEQY; J gene: TRBJ2-7; V gene: TRBV4-1; clone size: -
CDR3 protein: ASSEARGSTEAF; J gene: TRBJ1-1; V gene: TRBV6-1; clone size: -
CDR3 protein: ASSEASGGGNIQY; J gene: TRBJ2-4; V gene: TRBV6-1; clone size: -
CDR3 protein: ASSPSNIQY; J gene: TRBJ2-4; V gene: TRBV7-9; clone size: -
CDR3 protein: ATSRAPLGGGEQY; J gene: TRBJ2-7; V gene: TRBV15; clone size: -
CDR3 protein: ASSLGLRSYEQY; J gene: TRBJ2-7; V gene: TRBV28; clone size: -
CDR3 protein: ASSYSRVPSGNTIY; J gene: TRBJ1-3; V gene: TRBV6-5; clone size: -
CDR3 protein: ASSDASGSYISSYNEQF; J gene: TRBJ2-1; V gene: TRBV6-1; clone size: -
CDR3 protein: ASSKGLGYEQY; J gene: TRBJ2-7; V gene: TRBV27; clone size: -